The rows below give T cell receptor beta chains drawn from one sample of a study of beta chain features in type 1 diabetes. Sequencing used immunoSEQ multiplex PCR; TCRdb keeps in-frame clones, though not all of them. The sample lists roughly 450,000 clones; about 10% were seen once. The specimen sequenced was naive CD4+ T cells from blood. These receptors came from a woman younger than 35 in good health. The conserved cysteine and the conserved F or W are not part of the CDR3 here. Expanded clones get a size class; other rows say once, few or many, or leave the size out.

CDR3 protein: ASSGYGTAEQF; clone size: NA; V gene: TRBV25-1
CDR3 protein: ASSLGRLADTDTQY; clone size: NA; V gene: TRBV11-3
CDR3 protein: SVVASYEQY; clone size: NA; V gene: TRBV29-1
CDR3 protein: ASSLARAKTDTQY; clone size: NA; V gene: TRBV7-2
CDR3 protein: ASSLLPRGSKNIQY; clone size: few; V gene: TRBV5-1
CDR3 protein: AGRSGYNEQF; clone size: few; V gene: TRBV28
CDR3 protein: ASSVAAGGQAGELF; clone size: NA; V gene: TRBV9
CDR3 protein: ATGSWDQGFVIQY; clone size: few; V gene: TRBV19
CDR3 protein: ASSWTSGVGQETQY; clone size: NA; V gene: TRBV5-1
CDR3 protein: ASTSGEPEQY; clone size: few; V gene: TRBV5-1
CDR3 protein: SMTGNEQF; clone size: few; V gene: TRBV20-1
CDR3 protein: ASSQDRVDVRDTGELF; clone size: NA; V gene: TRBV4-2
CDR3 protein: ASRRLVQETQY; clone size: NA; V gene: TRBV27
CDR3 protein: ASRFISENTGELF; clone size: few; V gene: TRBV5-1
CDR3 protein: AWRLTGDGTQY; clone size: few; V gene: TRBV30
CDR3 protein: AISESGDYGYT; clone size: few; V gene: TRBV10-3
CDR3 protein: ASSLEGLAALNIQY; clone size: few; V gene: TRBV5-6
CDR3 protein: ASSQDRLWGNTEAF; clone size: few; V gene: TRBV4-3
CDR3 protein: AWKGMNEQF; clone size: few; V gene: TRBV30
CDR3 protein: ASSSDPNTEAF; clone size: few; V gene: TRBV28
CDR3 protein: ASSLDAQRGNEQF; clone size: many; V gene: TRBV7-9
CDR3 protein: ASSPAVGYSYEQY; clone size: few; V gene: TRBV5-4
CDR3 protein: ASIPGQIRHGEQF; clone size: NA; V gene: TRBV6-1
CDR3 protein: SVKGGTSNQPQH; clone size: few; V gene: TRBV29-1
CDR3 protein: ASSLGTGGVETQY; clone size: NA; V gene: TRBV7-2
CDR3 protein: ASSDGRARADEQF; clone size: few; V gene: TRBV2
CDR3 protein: ASSLTGTGTGELF; clone size: few; V gene: TRBV7-9
CDR3 protein: ASSPASRPLTDTQY; clone size: NA; V gene: TRBV5-7
CDR3 protein: ASSYARGGRTEAF; clone size: few; V gene: TRBV6-5
CDR3 protein: ASSRVGGQPQH; clone size: few; V gene: TRBV14
CDR3 protein: ASSLAWTADYGYT; clone size: few; V gene: TRBV5-1
CDR3 protein: ASSLAGHKLSGANVLT; clone size: NA; V gene: TRBV7-8
CDR3 protein: ASSPRAPNAYGYT; clone size: few; V gene: TRBV7-2
CDR3 protein: ASSLTLTGELF; clone size: few; V gene: TRBV7-3
CDR3 protein: SVRQGAWGDTEAF; clone size: NA; V gene: TRBV29-1
CDR3 protein: AIMAANLYGYT; clone size: NA; V gene: TRBV10-3
CDR3 protein: ASSLNSGSGEKLF; clone size: few; V gene: TRBV7-9
CDR3 protein: ASSPDRGVQETQY; clone size: few; V gene: TRBV6-5
CDR3 protein: ASSSSDVVGTEAF; clone size: few; V gene: TRBV9
CDR3 protein: ASSRTGGTEAF; clone size: NA; V gene: TRBV6-6